These T cell receptor beta chains were read from a single sample in a study of cytomegalovirus exposure and HLA in healthy donors. TCRdb's copy holds only in-frame clones and misses some; the assay was immunoSEQ multiplex PCR. This table holds over 80,000 clones, approximately 72% found once. Sequencing was carried out using PBMCs. These receptors were taken from a female donor in good health and CMV-seropositive. Both conserved end residues are part of each CDR3. Fields, in order: J gene, D gene, clone size, V gene, CDR3 length, CDR3 protein, CDR3 DNA. D genes are given only for firm matches. Expanded clones get a size class; other rows say once, few or many, or leave the size out.

J: TRBJ1-2; D: -; size: -; V: TRBV19; length: 13; CDR3: CASSMTDNYGYTF; DNA: TGTGCCAGTAGTATGACAGATAACTATGGCTACACCTTC
J: TRBJ1-1; D: TRBD1; size: few; V: TRBV5-4; length: 16; CDR3: CASSPQRRTGNTEAFF; DNA: TGTGCCAGCAGCCCCCAACGACGGACAGGCAACACTGAAGCTTTCTTT
J: TRBJ2-7; D: -; size: -; V: TRBV28; length: 14; CDR3: CASSFVGSSYEQYF; DNA: TGTGCCAGCAGTTTTGTGGGCAGCTCCTACGAGCAGTACTTC
J: TRBJ2-7; D: -; size: -; V: TRBV5-1; length: 14; CDR3: CASSLDAGRYEQYF; DNA: TGCGCCAGCAGCTTGGACGCAGGGCGCTACGAGCAGTACTTC
J: TRBJ1-1; D: -; size: -; V: TRBV7-2; length: 15; CDR3: CASSPIPGVTTEAFF; DNA: TGTGCCAGCAGCCCCATCCCAGGGGTTACCACTGAAGCTTTCTTT
J: TRBJ2-1; D: -; size: -; V: TRBV6-5; length: 14; CDR3: CASASGPSTGEQFF; DNA: TGTGCCTCAGCGAGTGGTCCCTCAACTGGGGAGCAGTTCTTC
J: TRBJ1-2; D: TRBD1; size: few; V: TRBV6-5; length: 14; CDR3: CASSYRGRGYGYTF; DNA: TGTGCCAGCAGTTACAGGGGGCGCGGCTATGGCTACACCTTC
J: TRBJ1-4; D: -; size: once; V: TRBV5-1; length: 14; CDR3: CASSSGGGNEKLFF; DNA: TGCGCCAGCAGCTCCGGGGGGGGCAATGAAAAACTGTTTTTT
J: TRBJ1-3; D: -; size: -; V: TRBV27; length: 15; CDR3: CASSLGANSGNTIYF; DNA: TGTGCCAGCAGTTTGGGAGCGAACTCTGGAAACACCATATATTTT
J: TRBJ1-6; D: TRBD1; size: few; V: TRBV27; length: 14; CDR3: CASKPDRGVRPLHF; DNA: TGTGCCAGCAAGCCGGACAGGGGAGTCAGACCCCTCCACTTT
J: TRBJ1-1; D: -; size: few; V: TRBV11-3; length: 13; CDR3: CASSSGGESESFF; DNA: TGTGCCAGCAGCTCCGGGGGGGAGTCTGAATCTTTCTTT
J: TRBJ2-3; D: TRBD2; size: -; V: TRBV11-2; length: 14; CDR3: CASSLSSGVDTQYF; DNA: TGTGCCAGCAGCTTAAGCAGCGGGGTTGATACGCAGTATTTT
J: TRBJ2-5; D: -; size: -; V: TRBV5-4; length: 13; CDR3: CASSLGGGETQYF; DNA: TGTGCCAGCAGCTTGGGCGGAGGGGAGACCCAGTACTTC
J: TRBJ1-5; D: -; size: -; V: TRBV28; length: 14; CDR3: CASSPIREPASQHF; DNA: TGTGCCAGCAGTCCCATAAGGGAGCCAGCGTCCCAGCATTTT
J: TRBJ2-1; D: -; size: -; V: TRBV19; length: 15; CDR3: CASSQTRSSYNEQFF; DNA: TGTGCCAGTAGCCAAACTAGGAGCTCCTACAATGAGCAGTTCTTC
J: TRBJ1-4; D: -; size: -; V: TRBV18; length: 14; CDR3: CASSPTASNEKLFF; DNA: TGTGCCAGCTCACCGACAGCCTCTAATGAAAAACTGTTTTTT
J: TRBJ2-1; D: TRBD1; size: -; V: TRBV6-4; length: 13; CDR3: CASSDGAQGKQFF; DNA: TGTGCCAGCAGTGACGGAGCACAGGGGAAGCAGTTCTTC
J: TRBJ1-3; D: -; size: once; V: TRBV6-5; length: 12; CDR3: CASRSSGNTIYF; DNA: TGTGCCAGCCGCAGCTCTGGAAACACCATATATTTT
J: TRBJ2-5; D: -; size: few; V: TRBV4-3; length: 16; CDR3: CASSQGGGGSSETQYF; DNA: TGCGCCAGCAGCCAAGGGGGGGGCGGGAGTTCTGAGACCCAGTACTTC
J: TRBJ2-1; D: TRBD2; size: -; V: TRBV5-6; length: 18; CDR3: CASSSTGLAGGPINEQFF; DNA: TGTGCCAGCAGCTCAACCGGACTAGCGGGGGGGCCGATCAATGAGCAGTTCTTC
J: TRBJ2-1; D: -; size: few; V: TRBV28; length: 13; CDR3: CASSLLGRLEQFF; DNA: TGTGCCAGCAGTCTACTGGGGCGCCTTGAGCAGTTCTTC
J: TRBJ2-1; D: -; size: -; V: TRBV15; length: 13; CDR3: CATSSLLSSQQFF; DNA: TGTGCCACCAGCAGCTTACTCTCGAGTCAGCAGTTCTTC
J: TRBJ1-4; D: TRBD1; size: -; V: TRBV7-2; length: 14; CDR3: CASSLDRQGEKLFF; DNA: TGTGCCAGCAGCTTAGATAGACAGGGGGAAAAACTGTTTTTT